The source of this T cell receptor (beta chain) is a study of PD-L1 blockade in urothelial cancer. Overall study findings and caveats: Tumor-associated blood clones were expanded more by durable-benefit patients at 3 weeks.

Time point given: peripheral blood 6 weeks after treatment start. Germline values: CDR1 SGHRS, CDR2 YFSETQ. This CDR3 is 11 amino acids long. Trimming left V 4 bases short and J 8 bases short, with 7 bases between. As for this clone: As yet, its antigen is unknown.

This table comes from immunoSEQ multiplex PCR, and its TCRdb copy is limited to in-frame clones, with some not included. Of some 41,000 clones in the sample, about 85% were seen once. The genes are TRBV5-1 and TRBJ2-1; TRBD2 might be the D (5 bases). The clonotype originates from a man between 65 and 85 years old with urothelial cancer. Specimen: PBMCs, collected around atezolizumab (anti-PD-L1) treatment. DNA of the CDR3: TGCGCCAGCAGCGGAGGCCATGAGCAGTTCTTC. This translates into CASSGGHEQFF.